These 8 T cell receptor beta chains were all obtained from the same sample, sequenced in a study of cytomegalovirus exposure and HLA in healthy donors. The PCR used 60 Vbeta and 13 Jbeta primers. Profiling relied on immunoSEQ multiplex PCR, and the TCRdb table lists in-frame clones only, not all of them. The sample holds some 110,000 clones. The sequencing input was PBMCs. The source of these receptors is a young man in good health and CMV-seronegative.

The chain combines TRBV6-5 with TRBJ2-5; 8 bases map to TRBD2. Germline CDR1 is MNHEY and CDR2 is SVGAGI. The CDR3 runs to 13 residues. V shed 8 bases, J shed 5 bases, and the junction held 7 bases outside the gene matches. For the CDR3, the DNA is TGTGCCAGCGCCGCGGGGGGATTCGAGACCCAGTACTTC. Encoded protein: CASAAGGFETQYF.

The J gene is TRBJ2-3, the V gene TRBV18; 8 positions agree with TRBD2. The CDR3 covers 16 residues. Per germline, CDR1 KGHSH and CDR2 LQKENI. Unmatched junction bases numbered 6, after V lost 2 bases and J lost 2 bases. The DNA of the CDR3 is TGTGCCAGCTCACCAAGGGCGGGAGGTGCCACAGATACGCAGTATTTT. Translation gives CASSPRAGGATDTQYF.

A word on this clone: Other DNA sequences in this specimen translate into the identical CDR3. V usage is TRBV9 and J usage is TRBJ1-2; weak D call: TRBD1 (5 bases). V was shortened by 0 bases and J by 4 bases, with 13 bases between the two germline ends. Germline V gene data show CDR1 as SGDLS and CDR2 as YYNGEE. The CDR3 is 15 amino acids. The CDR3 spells CASSVDGQGGYGYTF. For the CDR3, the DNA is TGTGCCAGCAGCGTAGATGGTCAGGGAGGCTATGGCTACACCTTC. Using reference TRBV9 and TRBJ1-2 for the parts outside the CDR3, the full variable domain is DSGVTQTPKHLITATGQRVTLRCSPRSGDLSVYWYQQSLDQGLQFLIQYYNGEERAKGNILERFSAQQFPDLHSELNLSSLELGDSALYFCASSVDGQGGYGYTFGSGTRLTVV.

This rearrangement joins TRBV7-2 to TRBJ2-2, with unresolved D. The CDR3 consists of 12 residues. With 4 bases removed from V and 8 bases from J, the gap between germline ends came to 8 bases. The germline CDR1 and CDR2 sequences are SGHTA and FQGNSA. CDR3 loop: CASSSSRGELFF. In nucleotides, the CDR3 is TGTGCCAGCAGCTCAAGCCGAGGGGAGCTGTTTTTT.

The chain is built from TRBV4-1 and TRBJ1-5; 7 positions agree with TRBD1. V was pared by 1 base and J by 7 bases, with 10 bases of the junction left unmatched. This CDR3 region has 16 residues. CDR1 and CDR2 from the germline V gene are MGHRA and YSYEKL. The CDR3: CASSQGGTGDVQPQHF. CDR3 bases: TGCGCCAGCAGCCAAGGAGGCACAGGGGACGTACAGCCCCAGCATTTT.

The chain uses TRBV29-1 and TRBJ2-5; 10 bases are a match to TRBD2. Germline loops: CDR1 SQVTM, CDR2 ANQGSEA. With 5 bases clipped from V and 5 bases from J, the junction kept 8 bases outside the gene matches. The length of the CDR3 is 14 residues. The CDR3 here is CSVRSGRAEETQYF. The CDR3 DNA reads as TGCAGCGTTAGAAGCGGGAGGGCCGAGGAGACCCAGTACTTC.

The DNA of the CDR3 is TGTGCCAGCAGTGAGGTCCGGGGAGTTCACGATGGGGACACCTTC. Translated: CASSEVRGVHDGDTF. The J gene is TRBJ1-2, the V gene TRBV2; no clear D gene. CDR3 size: 15 residues. V lost 3 bases to trimming and J lost 12 bases, with 23 bases between them. Per the germline V gene, CDR1 is SNHLY and CDR2 is FYNNEI.

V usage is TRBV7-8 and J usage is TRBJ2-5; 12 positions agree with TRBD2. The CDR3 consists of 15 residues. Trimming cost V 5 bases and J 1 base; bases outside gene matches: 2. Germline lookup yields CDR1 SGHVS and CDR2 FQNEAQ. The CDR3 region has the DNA TGTGCCAGCAGCGGGACTAGCGGGTCCCAAGAGACCCAGTACTTC. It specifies CASSGTSGSQETQYF. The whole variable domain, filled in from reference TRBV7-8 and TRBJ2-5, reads GAGVSQSPRYKVAKRGQDVALRCDPISGHVSLFWYQQALGQGPEFLTYFQNEAQLDKSGLPSDRFFAERPEGSVSTLKIQRTQQEDSAVYLCASSGTSGSQETQYFGPGTRLLVL.